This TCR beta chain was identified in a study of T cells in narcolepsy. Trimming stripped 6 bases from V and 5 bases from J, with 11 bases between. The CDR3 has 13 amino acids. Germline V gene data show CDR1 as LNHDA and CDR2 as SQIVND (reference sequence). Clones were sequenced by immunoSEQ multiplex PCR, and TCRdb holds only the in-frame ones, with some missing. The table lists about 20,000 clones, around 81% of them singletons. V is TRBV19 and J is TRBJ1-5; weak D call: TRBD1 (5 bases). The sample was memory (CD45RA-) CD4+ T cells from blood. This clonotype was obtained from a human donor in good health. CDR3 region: CASRPAGDQPQHF. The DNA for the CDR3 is TGTGCCAGTAGACCGGCGGGGGATCAGCCCCAGCATTTT.